Listed below are T cell receptor beta chains from one sample, sequenced in a study of T cell responses to AZD1222 COVID-19 vaccine. TCRdb's copy holds only in-frame clones and misses some; the assay was immunoSEQ multiplex PCR. The table records 100,000 to 150,000 clones, more than 85% of them present only once. This specimen consisted of peripheral blood, obtained 28 days after the second AZD1222 dose. The origin of the receptors is an adult who received the AZD1222 COVID-19 vaccine. The CDR3 runs from the conserved cysteine through the conserved F or W. The order of the fields is clone size, J gene, D gene, V gene, CDR3 DNA, CDR3 protein. D genes are given only for firm matches. Size tells how often a clone was seen (once, few, many) or the class of an expanded clone, and some rows leave it out.

.	TRBJ1-2	.	TRBV7-2	TGTGCCAGCAGCTTAGGGGGGGAGGGCTACACCTTC	CASSLGGEGYTF
.	TRBJ1-1	.	TRBV5-1	TGCGCCAGTAAGGACAGTTCGAACACTGAAGCTTTCTTT	CASKDSSNTEAFF
.	TRBJ2-3	TRBD2	TRBV5-4	TGTGCCAGCAGCCGGAGCGGGAGTGGGGCAGATACGCAGTATTTT	CASSRSGSGADTQYF
once	TRBJ2-1	.	TRBV3-1/TRBV3-2	TGTGCCAGCAGCCAGATGGTTTACAATGAGCAGTTCTTC	CASSQMVYNEQFF
.	TRBJ1-2	TRBD1	TRBV4-3	TGCGCCAGCAGCCAAGCCGGGACAGGGGGGGCCTATGGCTACACCTTC	CASSQAGTGGAYGYTF
.	TRBJ1-1	.	TRBV6-1	TGTGCCAGCAGTGATGATTTTCTGGGGGGCACTGAAGCTTTCTTT	CASSDDFLGGTEAFF
.	TRBJ1-1	TRBD1	TRBV18	TGTGCCAGCTCAGGGGACAGGGGCTTGGTAACTGAAGCTTTCTTT	CASSGDRGLVTEAFF
.	TRBJ2-7	.	TRBV7-9	TGTGCCAGCAGCTCAAACCTAAAGACCTACGAGCAGTACTTC	CASSSNLKTYEQYF
.	TRBJ1-1	.	TRBV2	TGTGCCAGCAGTGTATCCAACAGTATATTCAACACTGAAGCTTTCTTT	CASSVSNSIFNTEAFF
.	TRBJ1-4	.	TRBV2	TGTGCCAGCAGTGAAGCTGCGCAGGTGAATGAAAAACTGTTTTTT	CASSEAAQVNEKLFF
.	TRBJ1-6	.	TRBV5-8	TGTGCCAGCAGCCCGGGACTGAATAATTCACCCCTCCACTTT	CASSPGLNNSPLHF
.	TRBJ1-1	.	TRBV7-9	TGTGCCAGCAGCTTATCGGGGAGATCTGAAGCTTTCTTT	CASSLSGRSEAFF
.	TRBJ1-2	.	TRBV5-8	TGTGCCAGCAGCTTGATAGTCAGGAACTATGGCTACACCTTC	CASSLIVRNYGYTF
.	TRBJ1-4	.	TRBV6-5	TGTGCCAGCAGGGATTCAACTAATGAAAAACTGTTTTTT	CASRDSTNEKLFF
once	TRBJ2-3	.	TRBV7-3	TGTGCCAGCAGCATGACTGGAAGTCCTAGCACAGATACGCAGTATTTT	CASSMTGSPSTDTQYF
.	TRBJ1-2	.	TRBV12-3/TRBV12-4	TGTGCCAGCAGTTCCGGGAGGGGGGACTACACCTTC	CASSSGRGDYTF
.	TRBJ1-1	.	TRBV14	TGTGCCAGCAGCCAACAGGGTGACACTGAAGCTTTCTTT	CASSQQGDTEAFF
.	TRBJ1-2	TRBD1	TRBV19	TGTGCCAGTAGTGGACCGGGACAGGGTAATAACTATGGCTACACCTTC	CASSGPGQGNNYGYTF
.	TRBJ1-3	.	TRBV7-2	TGTGCCAGCAGCTTAGGGGTTTCTGGAAACACCATATATTTT	CASSLGVSGNTIYF
.	TRBJ2-3	.	TRBV5-1	TGCGCCAGCAGCATGGGGGCCTCAACCGAAACAGATACGCAGTATTTT	CASSMGASTETDTQYF
once	TRBJ2-3	TRBD2	TRBV7-3	TGTGCCAGCAGCGTAGGGACTATCTACACAGATACGCAGTATTTT	CASSVGTIYTDTQYF
.	TRBJ1-2	.	TRBV18	TGTGCCAGCTCACCCGTAAGGGAAGTCGACTATGGCTACACCTTC	CASSPVREVDYGYTF
.	TRBJ2-1	TRBD2	TRBV7-2	TGTGCCAGCAGCTTAGAGCGGGGTTACAATGAGCAGTTCTTC	CASSLERGYNEQFF
once	TRBJ1-2	.	TRBV28	TGTGCCAGCAGTCTACCCAGTGGCTACACCTTC	CASSLPSGYTF
.	TRBJ2-7	TRBD1	TRBV30	TGTGCCTGGAGTGTAATTGGGGCAGGGGGCTCCTACGAGCAGTACTTC	CAWSVIGAGGSYEQYF
.	TRBJ2-5	.	TRBV7-2	TGTGCCAGCAGCCCGGGACGGAATCAAGAGACCCAGTACTTC	CASSPGRNQETQYF
.	TRBJ1-5	.	TRBV20-1	TGCAGTGCTAGTTCGGCTGCTACCAGCAATCAGCCCCAGCATTTT	CSASSAATSNQPQHF
.	TRBJ1-4	.	TRBV2	TGTGCCAGCTCCGGGGTCGGTGAAAAACTGTTTTTT	CASSGVGEKLFF
few	TRBJ1-1	.	TRBV7-9	TGTGCCAGCAGCTCACAGGGTGGGACTGAAGCTTTCTTT	CASSSQGGTEAFF
once	TRBJ1-2	.	TRBV6-5	TGTGCCAGCACCCCCGGGACTGCCTATGGCTACACCTTC	CASTPGTAYGYTF
.	TRBJ1-2	.	TRBV4-2	TGTGCCAGCAGCCGCGAGTTCGGCCAAGCTAACTATGGCTACACCTTC	CASSREFGQANYGYTF
.	TRBJ2-5	.	TRBV2	TGTGCCAGCAGTGCAGAAGAGACCCAGTACTTC	CASSAEETQYF
.	TRBJ1-2	.	TRBV9	TGTGCCAGCAGCGCACGACAGGAAGGGGGCTACACCTTC	CASSARQEGGYTF
.	TRBJ1-1	TRBD1	TRBV19	TGTGCCAGTAGTGCCCCCGGACAGGGGCTCTATGAAGCTTTCTTT	CASSAPGQGLYEAFF
.	TRBJ1-3	.	TRBV2	TGTGCCAGCAGCCCCAGGCGGTACTCTGGAAACACCATATATTTT	CASSPRRYSGNTIYF
.	TRBJ1-4	.	TRBV30	TGTGCCTGGAGTACAATTGGGGAAAAACTGTTTTTT	CAWSTIGEKLFF
.	TRBJ1-4	.	TRBV6-5	TGTGCCAGCGGATGGATCCGGCCTAATGAAAAACTGTTTTTT	CASGWIRPNEKLFF
.	TRBJ1-5	.	TRBV30	TGTGCCTGGAGCGAAGGGGGTAGTTGGCCCCAGCATTTT	CAWSEGGSWPQHF
.	TRBJ1-2	.	TRBV19	TGTGCCAGTAGTATTTATTTGAACAGAGGGGGGGACTATGGCTACACCTTC	CASSIYLNRGGDYGYTF
once	TRBJ1-2	TRBD1	TRBV5-8	TGTGCCAGCAGCTGGGGGACAGGGGATAAAAGAATTCGTGGCTACACCTTC	CASSWGTGDKRIRGYTF
.	TRBJ1-4	.	TRBV25-1	TGTGCCAGCAGTGAGGGGAGAGACAGTAGGGAAAAACTGTTTTTT	CASSEGRDSREKLFF
.	TRBJ2-5	TRBD2	TRBV4-2	TGTGCCAGCAGCCAAGGGGATCTAGCGGGGGGTTCAGAGACCCAGTACTTC	CASSQGDLAGGSETQYF
.	TRBJ1-6	.	TRBV4-2	TGTGCCAGCAGCCAAGATCTTTTGGATTATAATTCACCCCTCCACTTT	CASSQDLLDYNSPLHF
.	TRBJ1-1	.	TRBV5-4	TGTGCCAGCAGCTCGCCGCCCGGGGCGAACACTGAAGCTTTCTTT	CASSSPPGANTEAFF
.	TRBJ2-7	.	TRBV5-6	TGTGCCAGCAGCTTGGGACCCCTGGGTCTGTACGAGCAGTACTTC	CASSLGPLGLYEQYF
few	TRBJ1-3	TRBD1	TRBV6-5	TGTGCCAGCAGTTTGACAGGGGTTGGAGCTGGAAACACCATATATTTT	CASSLTGVGAGNTIYF
.	TRBJ2-5	.	TRBV3-1/TRBV3-2	TGTGCCAGCAGCCAAGGGGGGGCCCAGTACTTC	CASSQGGAQYF
.	TRBJ1-5	.	TRBV7-9	TGTGCCAGCAGCTTAGCGATAAGGCAGCCTAAGCATTTT	CASSLAIRQPKHF